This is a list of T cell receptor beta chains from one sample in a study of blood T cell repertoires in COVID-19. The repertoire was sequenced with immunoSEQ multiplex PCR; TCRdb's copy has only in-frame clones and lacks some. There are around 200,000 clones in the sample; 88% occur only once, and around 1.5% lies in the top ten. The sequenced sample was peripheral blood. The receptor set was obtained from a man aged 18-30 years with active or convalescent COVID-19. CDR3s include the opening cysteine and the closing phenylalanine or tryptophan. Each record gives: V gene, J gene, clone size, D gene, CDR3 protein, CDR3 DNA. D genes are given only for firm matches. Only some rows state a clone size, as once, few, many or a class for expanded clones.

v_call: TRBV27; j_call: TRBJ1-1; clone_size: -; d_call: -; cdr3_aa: CASSLGQSNTEAFF; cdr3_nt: TGTGCCAGCAGTTTAGGACAGTCGAACACTGAAGCTTTCTTT
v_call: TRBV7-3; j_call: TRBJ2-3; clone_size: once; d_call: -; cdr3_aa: CASSPNVLSDTQYF; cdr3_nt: TGTGCCAGCAGCCCAAATGTACTGAGCGATACGCAGTATTTT
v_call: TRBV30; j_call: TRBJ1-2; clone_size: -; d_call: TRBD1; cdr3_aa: CAWSHGTGGDGYTF; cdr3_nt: TGTGCCTGGAGTCACGGGACAGGGGGCGATGGCTACACCTTC
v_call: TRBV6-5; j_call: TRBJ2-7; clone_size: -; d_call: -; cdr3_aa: CASSLGTDGYEQYF; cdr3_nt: TGTGCCAGCAGTTTAGGGACTGACGGCTACGAGCAGTACTTC
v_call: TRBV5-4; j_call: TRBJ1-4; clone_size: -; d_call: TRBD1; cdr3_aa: CASSLTSGQGGEKLFF; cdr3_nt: TGTGCCAGCAGCTTGACTAGTGGACAGGGCGGTGAAAAACTGTTTTTT
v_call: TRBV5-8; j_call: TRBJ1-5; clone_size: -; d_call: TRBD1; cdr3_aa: CASSLGTGGNQPQHF; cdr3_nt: TGTGCCAGCAGCTTAGGGACAGGGGGAAATCAGCCCCAGCATTTT
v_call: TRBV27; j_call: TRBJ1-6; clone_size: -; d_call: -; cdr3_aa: CASSFLAGGSPLHF; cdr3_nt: TGTGCCAGCAGTTTTCTGGCAGGTGGATCACCCCTCCACTTT
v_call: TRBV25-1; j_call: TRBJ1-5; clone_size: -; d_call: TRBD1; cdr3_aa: CASSGLPGGYNQPQHF; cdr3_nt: TGTGCCAGCAGTGGCCTCCCAGGGGGGTACAATCAGCCCCAGCATTTT
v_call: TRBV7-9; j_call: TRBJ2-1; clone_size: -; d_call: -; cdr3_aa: CASSLGLSAGGYNEQFF; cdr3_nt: TGTGCCAGCAGCTTAGGTCTTTCGGCAGGAGGATACAATGAGCAGTTCTTC
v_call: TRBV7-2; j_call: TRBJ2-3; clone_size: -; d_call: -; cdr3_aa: CASSQSASSLRTDTQYF; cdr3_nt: TGTGCCAGCAGCCAAAGCGCCTCTAGCCTGCGCACAGATACGCAGTATTTT
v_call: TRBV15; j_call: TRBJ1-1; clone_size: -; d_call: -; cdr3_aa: CATSETTGNTEAFF; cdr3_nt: TGTGCCACCAGCGAAACGACAGGGAACACTGAAGCTTTCTTT
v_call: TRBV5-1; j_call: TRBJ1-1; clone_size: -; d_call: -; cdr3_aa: CASSSTGFNTEAFF; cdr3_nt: TGCGCCAGCAGCTCCACAGGGTTCAACACTGAAGCTTTCTTT
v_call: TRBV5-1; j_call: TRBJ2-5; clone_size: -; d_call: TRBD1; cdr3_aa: CASIPNTGGETQYF; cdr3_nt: TGCGCCAGCATCCCAAACACAGGGGGAGAGACCCAGTACTTC
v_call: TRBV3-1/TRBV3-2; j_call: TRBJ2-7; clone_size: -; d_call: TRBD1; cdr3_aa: CASSRGQFLYEQYF; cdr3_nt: TGTGCCAGCAGTCGGGGACAGTTCCTTTACGAGCAGTACTTC
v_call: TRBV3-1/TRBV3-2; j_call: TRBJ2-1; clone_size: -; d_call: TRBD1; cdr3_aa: CASSHQRGTGYNEQFF; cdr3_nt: TGTGCCAGCAGCCACCAAAGGGGGACAGGGTACAATGAGCAGTTCTTC
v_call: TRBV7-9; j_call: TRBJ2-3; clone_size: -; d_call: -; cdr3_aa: CASSLRGQSVVDTQYF; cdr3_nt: TGTGCCAGCAGCCTCAGAGGTCAGAGTGTTGTGGATACGCAGTATTTT
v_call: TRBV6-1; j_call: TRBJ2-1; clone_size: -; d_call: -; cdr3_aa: CASSEYWELSNEQFF; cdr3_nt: TGTGCCAGCAGTGAATACTGGGAGTTGAGCAATGAGCAGTTCTTC
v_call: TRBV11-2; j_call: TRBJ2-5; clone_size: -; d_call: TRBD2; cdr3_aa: CASSLGPGLAGGETQYF; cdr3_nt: TGTGCCAGCAGCTTAGGTCCGGGACTAGCGGGAGGGGAGACCCAGTACTTC
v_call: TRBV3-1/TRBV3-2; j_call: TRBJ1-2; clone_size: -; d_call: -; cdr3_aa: CASSHDWEGSGGYTF; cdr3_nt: TGTGCCAGCAGCCATGACTGGGAAGGGAGTGGTGGCTACACCTTC
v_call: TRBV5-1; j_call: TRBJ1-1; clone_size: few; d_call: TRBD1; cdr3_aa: CASSLIPGQGELTEAFF; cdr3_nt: TGCGCCAGCAGCTTGATTCCGGGACAGGGGGAGTTGACTGAAGCTTTCTTT
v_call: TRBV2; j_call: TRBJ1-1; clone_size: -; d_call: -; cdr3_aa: CASSPDSLNTEAFF; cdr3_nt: TGTGCCAGCAGTCCTGACAGCTTGAACACTGAAGCTTTCTTT
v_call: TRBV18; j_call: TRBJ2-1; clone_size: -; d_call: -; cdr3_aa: CASSRDSVYNEQFF; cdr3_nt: TGTGCCAGCTCACGCGATAGCGTTTACAATGAGCAGTTCTTC
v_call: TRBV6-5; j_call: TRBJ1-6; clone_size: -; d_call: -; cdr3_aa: CASSYRRDLRNSPLHF; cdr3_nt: TGTGCCAGCAGTTACCGCCGGGATCTGAGGAATTCACCCCTCCACTTT
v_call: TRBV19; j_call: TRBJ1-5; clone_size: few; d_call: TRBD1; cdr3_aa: CASSIPSGGGNQPQHF; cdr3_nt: TGTGCCAGTAGTATCCCCTCAGGGGGCGGCAATCAGCCCCAGCATTTT